The 26 T cell receptor beta chains listed next were all sequenced from one sample in a study of tumor-infiltrating lymphocytes in primary liver carcinoma. Investigators took RNA and DNA out together from 20-30 mg of unsorted bulk tissue. Starting from roughly 540 ng of total RNA, TCR beta cDNA was produced with a primer in the constant region. Three nested multiplex PCR rounds, a slightly modified ARM-PCR method, built the TCR beta libraries. Rounds one and two of PCR, each of roughly 10 cycles, were primed with TRBV1-TRBV30 forward primers and a C-beta reverse primer. TCRdb re-called the multiplex PCR reads with MiXCR, one entry per CDR3 protein. The table records just under 55,000 distinct CDR3 sequences, 70% to 80% of them present only once. Input material: liver tumor tissue from sampling region 2. As to subset: tumor region T2, inferior pole. The source is a man in his forties or fifties with primary liver carcinoma and hepatitis B virus infection.

A note on this clonotype: A much larger clone is a single base away; this may be a read error. Because it lacks the conserved phenylalanine or tryptophan at the end, this CDR3 is likely a read error. The chain recombines TRBV7-9 with TRBJ2-3; a possible D gene is TRBD1 (6 bases). The germline gives CDR1 SEHNR, CDR2 FQNEAQ (reference sequence). Deletions cut 5 bases from V and 2 bases from J, with 11 bases between. The CDR3 has 14 residues. CDR3 loop: CASSLRDNTDTQYL. CDR3 in DNA: TGTGCCAGCAGCCTACGGGACAACACAGATACGCAGTATTTA.

In the case of this clonotype: Without the conserved terminal phenylalanine or tryptophan, this CDR3 likely stems from a read error. The chain employs TRBV12-3 or TRBV12-4 and TRBJ2-1; tentative D call: TRBD2 (6 bases). The CDR3 loop spans 15 amino acids. In nucleotides, the CDR3 is TGTGCTAGCAGTTTCGGGGGAACCTCCCACAATGAGCAGTTCTTA. It encodes CASSFGGTSHNEQFL.

This clonotype has just one count. A read error may produce the germline difference seen at one junction end. J is TRBJ1-6 and V is TRBV7-9; D not resolved. CDR1 is SEHNR, CDR2 FQNEAQ, per germline (reference sequence). This CDR3 contains 16 residues. CDR3 protein: CASSLARSQSNSPLQF. CDR3 nucleotide sequence: TGTGCCAGCAGCTTAGCGCGAAGTCAGAGCAATTCACCCCTCCAGTTT.

Ten or more counts support this clonotype. The chain employs TRBV4-1 and TRBJ2-2; 7 bases are a match to TRBD1. This CDR3 region has 14 residues. Per the germline V gene, CDR1 is MGHRA and CDR2 is YSYEKL. J was trimmed by 7 bases and V by 6 bases; bases with no gene match: 8. CDR3: CASRLGGQGGELFF. CDR3 sequence (DNA): TGCGCCAGCAGACTAGGGGGCCAGGGCGGGGAGCTGTTTTTT.

The rearrangement joins TRBV11-2 to TRBJ2-2, with 8 bases matching TRBD2. Germline CDR1 SGHAT, CDR2 FQNNGV. V lost 4 bases to trimming and J lost 10 bases; unmatched junction nucleotides: 11. This CDR3 comprises 15 residues. The CDR3 loop is CASSYGGGNVEELFF. CDR3 nucleotide sequence: TGTGCCAGCAGCTACGGGGGGGGGAATGTCGAGGAGCTGTTTTTT.

V and J are TRBV4-1 and TRBJ2-7, with 8 bases fitting TRBD2. Trimming took 4 bases from V and 10 from J; bases not matched to a gene: 12. The CDR3 spans 14 residues. Germline CDR1 and CDR2: MGHRA and YSYEKL. In DNA form, the CDR3 reads TGCGCCAGCAGCCGAGGTCTACTAGCGGAAGATCAGTACTTC. This encodes CASSRGLLAEDQYF.

Note on this clonotype: The conserved phenylalanine or tryptophan normally closing the CDR3 is absent here, so this likely arose from a read error. This sequence joins TRBV7-8 and TRBJ2-7, with D possibly being TRBD1 (7 bases). Per the germline V gene, CDR1 is SGHVS and CDR2 is FQNEAQ. This CDR3 comprises 13 residues. The CDR3 spells CTSRGDTSYEQYL. CDR3 bases: TGTACCAGCAGGGGGGATACATCCTACGAGCAGTACCTC.

Concerning this clonotype: One end of the junction varies from germline; a read error may be responsible. The rearrangement uses TRBV11-2 and TRBJ2-7; 9 bases agree with TRBD2. CDR3 length equals 18 residues. Looked up from germline, CDR1 is SGHAT and CDR2 is FQNNGV. CDR3 in amino acids: CASNLSVGQAGGGYEQYF. DNA for the CDR3: TGTGCCAGCAACTTATCCGTTGGACAAGCGGGAGGTGGGTACGAGCAGTACTTC.

In DNA form, the CDR3 reads TGTGCCAGCACTTTAAGTGAGCTAACGTCGCAGTACTTC. This sequence encodes CASTLSELTSQYF. V usage is TRBV11-2 and J usage is TRBJ2-7; no firm D call. With 7 bases removed from V and 9 bases from J, the gap between germline ends came to 19 bases. The CDR3 is 13 residues long. Germline V gene sequence: CDR1 SGHAT, CDR2 FQNNGV.

The chain uses TRBV6-1 and TRBJ2-7; D gene ambiguous. This CDR3 region has 12 residues. V lost 9 bases to trimming and J lost 9 bases, with 18 bases between them. Germline values: CDR1 MNHNS, CDR2 SASEGT. CDR3 loop: CASEEYLRGQYF. CDR3 DNA sequence: TGTGCCAGTGAGGAGTATCTACGAGGGCAGTACTTC.

The chain is built from TRBV24-1 and TRBJ2-1; tentatively, D is TRBD2 (6 bases). CDR3 length: 16 amino acids. Germline CDR1 and CDR2: KGHDR and SFDVKD. V lost 4 bases and J 8 bases, leaving 20 bases between the germline ends. The CDR3 spells CATSDYGPAGVDEQFF. The CDR3 coding sequence is TGTGCCACCAGTGACTACGGACCAGCGGGTGTTGATGAGCAGTTCTTC.

As to this clonotype: This may arise from a read error, as a much more abundant clone is one base away. The CDR3 is CASISFDSINYGYTF. The CDR3 nucleotides are TGTGCCAGCATCTCATTCGACAGTATTAACTATGGCTACACCTTC. The chain joins TRBV7-9 to TRBJ1-2; possibly TRBD1 for D (5 bases). The germline V and J ends were trimmed by 7 bases and 1 base, with 16 bases remaining between them. The CDR3 consists of 15 residues. CDR1 SEHNR and CDR2 FQNEAQ come from the germline V gene (reference sequence).

Details on this clonotype: Because the CDR3 is missing its conserved closing phenylalanine or tryptophan, this is likely a read error. The V and J genes are TRBV15 and TRBJ2-7; 10 bases line up with TRBD1. The ends lost 5 bases at V and 4 bases at J; junction bases unmatched: 5. The CDR3 length is 14 residues. Looked up from germline, CDR1 is LNHNV and CDR2 is YYDKDF (reference sequence). CDR3 region: CATSARTGGYEQYS. CDR3 DNA: TGTGCCACCAGCGCACGGACAGGGGGATACGAGCAGTACTCC.

This clonotype was counted at least ten times. The rearrangement joins TRBV28 to TRBJ2-1, with 9 bases fitting TRBD2. CDR3 length: 17 amino acids. J lost 8 bases, V lost 5 bases, and 16 bases had no gene match. Germline CDR1 is MDHEN and CDR2 is SYDVKM. CDR3 sequence: CASSLHYGLARVDEQFF. The CDR3 DNA follows: TGTGCCAGCAGTCTACATTATGGACTAGCGAGGGTAGATGAGCAGTTCTTC.

Regarding this clonotype: Since no conserved phenylalanine or tryptophan closes the CDR3, a read error is the likely cause. The chain recombines TRBV12-3 or TRBV12-4 with TRBJ1-5; D unresolved. There are 12 residues in the CDR3. V was pared by 3 bases and J by 7 bases, with 7 bases between. CDR3 in amino acids: CASSFRNQPQHY. The CDR3 DNA reads as TGTGCCAGCAGTTTTAGGAACCAGCCCCAGCATTAT.

As regards this clonotype: This may be a read error, as it is one base from a much larger clone. The CDR3 spells CSAPEQGIVIQYF. DNA of the CDR3: TGCAGTGCACCGGAACAGGGTATTGTCATTCAGTACTTC. The chain employs TRBV20-1 and TRBJ2-4, with TRBD1 as a possible D gene (6 bases). Germline V gives CDR1 DFQATT, CDR2 SNEGSKA (reference sequence). Trimming cost V 6 bases and J 9 bases, with 18 bases left between them. CDR3 length: 13 amino acids.

Ten or more counts support this clonotype. The genes are TRBV6-6 and TRBJ2-7; tentative D call: TRBD1 (6 bases). CDR1 and CDR2 (germline): MNHNY, SVGAGI (reference sequence). CDR3 length equals 15 residues. V gave up 5 bases and J gave up 4 bases, with 18 bases separating them. The CDR3 region has the DNA TGTGCCAGCAGTGGGGGACACACAGGGCATTACGAGCAGTACTTC. Translation: CASSGGHTGHYEQYF.

For this clonotype: This may come from a read error, since a much larger clone is one base off. The gene calls are TRBV5-1 and TRBJ2-7; D unresolved. This CDR3 comprises 14 residues. The germline V gene encodes CDR1 SGHRS and CDR2 YFSETQ. The V gene lost 8 bases and the J gene lost 0 bases, with 15 bases spanning the gap. DNA for the CDR3: TGCGCCAGTCAAGCGAGAGGTCGCTCCTACGAGCAGTACTTC. Amino acid sequence: CASQARGRSYEQYF.

Notes on this clonotype: At one end the junction does not follow the germline gene, possibly because of a read error. This chain joins TRBV6-1 and TRBJ2-7; 8 bases are a match to TRBD1. The germline V gene encodes CDR1 MNHNS and CDR2 SASEGT. This CDR3 region has 13 residues. The CDR3 nucleotides are TGTGTCAGCAGTGACAGGGGCTTCTACGAGCAGTATTTC. Amino acids: CVSSDRGFYEQYF.

This rearrangement joins TRBV5-6 to TRBJ1-1; D might be TRBD1 (6 bases). Germline V gives CDR1 SGHDT, CDR2 YYEEEE. The V gene lost 0 bases and the J gene lost 4 bases, with 19 bases spanning the gap. The CDR3 totals 17 residues. In DNA form, the CDR3 reads TGTGCCAGCAGCTTGGATAGTACTAGAAGGGGGGTCACTGAAGCTTTCTTT. Its translation: CASSLDSTRRGVTEAFF.

Regarding this clonotype: At one boundary the junction diverges from the germline segment, which might be a read error. V and J are TRBV5-6 and TRBJ2-1; the D is unclear. CDR1 is SGHDT, CDR2 YYEEEE, per germline. The CDR3 totals 16 residues. This chain's CDR3 is CASSLGLSRLSNKQFF. The CDR3 DNA sequence: TGTGCCAGCAGCCTGGGTCTTAGCAGACTCTCCAATAAGCAGTTCTTC. Supplemented by reference TRBV5-6 and TRBJ2-1, the full variable domain reads DAGVTQSPTHLIKTRGQQVTLRCSPKSGHDTVSWYQQALGQGPQFIFQYYEEEERQRGNFPDRFSGHQFPNYSSELNVNALLLGDSALYLCASSLGLSRLSNKQFFGPGTRLTVL.

Concerning this clonotype itself: A read error may produce the germline difference seen at one junction end. The chain is built from TRBV7-9 and TRBJ1-6; D is uncertain. The CDR3 runs 16 residues. Germline values: CDR1 SEHNR, CDR2 FQNEAQ (reference sequence). CDR3 amino acids: CASSLARSQSNSPLHF. The CDR3 region has the DNA TGTGCCAGTAGCTTAGCGCGAAGTCAGAGCAATTCACCCCTCCACTTT.

The V and J genes are TRBV6-5 and TRBJ2-1; weak D call: TRBD2 (6 bases). Trimming pared 0 bases from V and 14 bases from J, leaving 20 bases between. Germline V gene data show CDR1 as MNHEY and CDR2 as SVGAGI. There are 15 residues in the CDR3. This chain's CDR3 is CASSYSSTSRSWKFF. The CDR3 DNA is TGTGCCAGCAGTTACTCTAGTACTAGCAGGAGTTGGAAGTTCTTC.

The chain is built from TRBV2 and TRBJ2-1, with 7 bases lining up with TRBD1. With 3 bases clipped from V and 6 bases from J, the junction kept 11 bases outside the gene matches. CDR1 SNHLY and CDR2 FYNNEI come from the germline V gene. This CDR3 contains 16 residues. CDR3 in amino acids: CASSDDGKGACNEQFF. In nucleotides, the CDR3 is TGTGCCAGCAGTGACGACGGCAAGGGGGCTTGCAATGAGCAGTTCTTC.

Turning to this clonotype: The germline gene is not matched at one end of the junction; a read error may be the cause. The rearrangement joins TRBV4-1 to TRBJ1-2, with D uncertain. This CDR3 comprises 14 residues. Germline V gene sequence: CDR1 MGHRA, CDR2 YSYEKL. The CDR3 DNA reads as TGCGCCAGTAGCCGAGCGCTTGCTAACTATGGCTACACCTTC. Protein sequence: CASSRALANYGYTF.

The genes are TRBV4-2 and TRBJ1-5; no clear D. The CDR3 totals 15 residues. The ends were cut back, 1 base at V and 3 bases at J, with 10 bases in the middle. The germline CDR1 and CDR2 sequences are LGHNA and YNFKEQ. The CDR3 nucleotides read TGTGCCAGCAGCCAAGGGGTGACGGTCAATCAGCCCCAGCATTTT. Its translation is CASSQGVTVNQPQHF.